One and the same sample provided the 20 T cell receptor beta chains below, sequenced in a study of cytomegalovirus exposure and HLA in healthy donors. Both 60 Vbeta primers and 13 Jbeta primers went into the PCR. The assay was immunoSEQ multiplex PCR, and TCRdb's table has in-frame clones only and misses some. The table has approximately 210,000 clones, around 76% seen once. The sample comprised PBMCs. These receptors all stem from a middle-aged man in good health and CMV-seropositive.

DNA for the CDR3: TGTGCCAGCAGTAGGGACAGGCGCAGCACAGATACGCAGTATTTT. This sequence encodes CASSRDRRSTDTQYF. The chain is built from TRBV2 and TRBJ2-3, with 8 bases identical to TRBD1. Germline CDR1 and CDR2: SNHLY and FYNNEI. The CDR3 contains 15 residues. Trimming took 5 bases from V and 0 from J; bases not matched to a gene: 4.

In its sample, this clone was seen a few times. The gene calls are TRBV19 and TRBJ1-1, with D perhaps TRBD1 (5 bases). Trimming shortened V by 4 bases and J by 3 bases, and 15 bases separated the two germline ends. The CDR3 spans 15 residues. Germline lookup yields CDR1 LNHDA and CDR2 SQIVND (reference sequence). The CDR3 is CASSSLRAGYTEAFF. For the CDR3, the DNA is TGTGCCAGTAGTAGCCTCAGGGCGGGGTACACTGAAGCTTTCTTT. Combining the CDR3 with reference TRBV19 and TRBJ1-1 gives the whole variable domain DGGITQSPKYLFRKEGQNVTLSCEQNLNHDAMYWYRQDPGQGLRLIYYSQIVNDFQKGDIAEGYSVSREKKESFPLTVTSAQKNPTAFYLCASSSLRAGYTEAFFGQGTRLTVV.

The CDR3 loop is CASTRGWGYNEQFF. CDR3 nucleotides: TGTGCCAGCACCAGGGGGTGGGGCTACAATGAGCAGTTCTTC. The rearrangement joins TRBV7-9 to TRBJ2-1, with 7 bases that match TRBD1. V trimming: 7 bases; J trimming: 3 bases; junction bases outside the gene matches: 6. Germline loops: CDR1 SEHNR, CDR2 FQNEAQ (reference sequence). This CDR3 contains 14 residues.

This chain connects TRBV9 to TRBJ2-4; 9 positions agree with TRBD1. J lost 1 base, V lost 0 bases, and 5 bases had no gene match. CDR3 length: 17 amino acids. Per germline, CDR1 SGDLS and CDR2 YYNGEE. The CDR3 nucleotides are TGTGCCAGCAGCGTAGAGGGGACAGGGACTGCCAAAAACATTCAGTACTTC. Its translation: CASSVEGTGTAKNIQYF.

The genes are TRBV29-1 and TRBJ2-5, with TRBD1 as a possible D gene (5 bases). V was pared by 4 bases and J by 7 bases, with 13 bases between. The CDR3 contains 12 residues. The germline gives CDR1 SQVTM, CDR2 ANQGSEA. In DNA form, the CDR3 reads TGCAGCGTTGCCCTCCGGCAGGGGACCCAGTACTTC. This gives the protein CSVALRQGTQYF.

The rearrangement joins TRBV2 to TRBJ2-5, with 7 bases fitting TRBD1. Germline V lookup: CDR1 SNHLY, CDR2 FYNNEI. This CDR3 spans 14 amino acids. Germline trimming cut 4 bases from V and 3 bases from J; bases unmatched to any gene: 5. As DNA, the CDR3 is TGTGCCAGCAGTGTCCCTGGGACAGAAGAGACCCAGTACTTC. Its protein product is CASSVPGTEETQYF.

There are a few counts of this clone. The chain combines TRBV29-1 with TRBJ2-6, with D tentatively TRBD2 (6 bases). The ends were cut back, 0 bases at V and 0 bases at J, with 12 bases in the middle. Germline CDR1 SQVTM, CDR2 ANQGSEA. The CDR3 runs to 17 residues. DNA of the CDR3: TGCAGCGTTGAAGATGAACTAGCCATCTCTGGGGCCAACGTCCTGACTTTC. This sequence encodes CSVEDELAISGANVLTF.

This clone was seen only once. The rearrangement joins TRBV4-1 to TRBJ2-6; D not resolved. The CDR3 contains 14 residues. The V and J ends lost 3 bases and 0 bases respectively, with 3 bases between them. Germline V gene data show CDR1 as MGHRA and CDR2 as YSYEKL. The CDR3 spells CASSQASGANVLTF. The DNA of the CDR3 is TGCGCCAGCAGCCAGGCCTCTGGGGCCAACGTCCTGACTTTC.

This clone was counted a few times. The chain uses TRBV25-1 and TRBJ1-1, with D unclear. The CDR3 has 16 residues. V lost 9 bases, J lost 0 bases, and 20 bases lay in between. Germline V gives CDR1 MGHDK, CDR2 SYGVNS. The CDR3 sequence: CASSNLMTDLNTEAFF. The CDR3 nucleotides are TGTGCCAGTAGTAACCTCATGACCGACTTGAACACTGAAGCTTTCTTT.

The chain uses TRBV27 and TRBJ2-7; TRBD2 might be the D (6 bases). V was pared by 3 bases and J by 0 bases, with 12 bases between. The CDR3 length is 15 residues. Germline V lookup: CDR1 MNHEY, CDR2 SMNVEV (reference sequence). CDR3 amino acids: CASSLAGTNSYEQYF. In DNA form, the CDR3 reads TGTGCCAGCAGTTTGGCGGGAACGAACTCCTACGAGCAGTACTTC.

This clone showed up just once. V and J are TRBV7-2 and TRBJ2-1; 11 positions agree with TRBD2. With 5 bases clipped from V and 6 bases from J, the junction kept 9 bases outside the gene matches. Germline V lookup: CDR1 SGHTA, CDR2 FQGNSA. The CDR3 covers 16 residues. The CDR3 sequence is CASSLSTSGSGNEQFF. The DNA of the CDR3 is TGTGCCAGCAGCCTGTCTACTAGCGGGAGTGGCAATGAGCAGTTCTTC.

The genes are TRBV27 and TRBJ2-1, with 12 bases aligning to TRBD2. The CDR3 contains 16 residues. Trimming cost V 6 bases and J 4 bases; bases outside gene matches: 7. CDR1 and CDR2 (germline): MNHEY, SMNVEV (reference sequence). The CDR3 nucleotides read TGTGCCAGCAGCCTGGAGACTAGCGGGAGTTACAATGAGCAGTTCTTC. Translation gives CASSLETSGSYNEQFF.

The chain links TRBV7-9 to TRBJ2-3; 9 positions agree with TRBD2. The CDR3 contains 16 residues. The V and J ends lost 5 bases and 5 bases, in that order; junction bases with no gene match: 11. Germline CDR1 SEHNR, CDR2 FQNEAQ (reference sequence). The DNA for the CDR3 is TGTGCCAGCAGCCTCGGGCGGGGGGGCGGAAAAGATACGCAGTATTTT. Its protein product is CASSLGRGGGKDTQYF.

This clone was observed a single time. This sequence joins TRBV6-1 and TRBJ1-2; 9 nucleotides match TRBD1. The CDR3 sequence is 14 residues long. J was trimmed by 7 bases and V by 1 base; bases with no gene match: 4. Germline V gene data show CDR1 as MNHNS and CDR2 as SASEGT. The CDR3 nucleotides are TGTGCCAGCAGTGAAGGGGACAGGGTTGGTGGCTACACCTTC. This translates into CASSEGDRVGGYTF.

The V gene is TRBV2, the J gene TRBJ2-4; D is unclear. Trimming removed 4 bases at V and 6 bases at J, with 7 bases between. Germline lookup yields CDR1 SNHLY and CDR2 FYNNEI. The CDR3 runs to 12 residues. The DNA of the CDR3 is TGTGCCAGCAGTGTTTCGCGAAACATTCAGTACTTC. Translated: CASSVSRNIQYF.

This clone appeared a few times. The chain employs TRBV7-3 and TRBJ1-1; D is uncertain. Germline CDR1 is SGHTA and CDR2 is FQGTGA. The CDR3 runs 13 residues. V was trimmed by 1 base and J by 4 bases, leaving 7 bases between them. The CDR3 reads CASSLKATTEAFF. The CDR3 coding sequence is TGTGCCAGCAGCTTAAAAGCGACCACTGAAGCTTTCTTT.

The chain links TRBV29-1 to TRBJ2-1, with 7 bases aligning to TRBD2. In germline, CDR1 is SQVTM, CDR2 ANQGSEA. The V gene end was trimmed by 7 bases and the J gene end by 4 bases; junction bases not matched to a gene: 13. The CDR3 extends over 15 amino acids. In DNA form, the CDR3 reads TGCAGCGGGGGATTTAGCGGGCCGCCTTACAATGAGCAGTTCTTC. This gives the protein CSGGFSGPPYNEQFF.

This clone was observed a single time. This rearrangement joins TRBV6-5 to TRBJ2-7; possibly TRBD2 for D (5 bases). Germline V gene lookup returns CDR1 MNHEY and CDR2 SVGAGI. This CDR3 has 14 amino acids. Between the trimmed V and J ends, which lost 0 bases and 2 bases, there was a span of 8 bases. The CDR3 protein is CASSYSFGAYEQYF. The CDR3 nucleotides are TGTGCCAGCAGTTACTCCTTCGGGGCCTACGAGCAGTACTTC.

The chain uses TRBV19 and TRBJ2-5; a weak D match, TRBD2 (6 bases). V lost 6 bases to trimming and J lost 9 bases, with 23 bases between them. This CDR3 region has 15 residues. The germline V gene encodes CDR1 LNHDA and CDR2 SQIVND (reference sequence). The CDR3 region has the DNA TGTGCCAGTAGCGATTTTGTGGGAGATCGGGAGCCCCAGTACTTC. Its protein is CASSDFVGDREPQYF.

The V call is TRBV7-9, the J call TRBJ2-7; maybe TRBD1 (5 bases). The V gene's germline CDR1 is SEHNR and CDR2 FQNEAQ (reference sequence). The CDR3 spans 16 residues. Trimming cost V 1 base and J 3 bases, with 16 bases left between them. CDR3 nucleotide sequence: TGTGCCAGCAGCTTAGGCCCTGCGGACAACAACTACGAGCAGTACTTC. It specifies CASSLGPADNNYEQYF.